This TCR beta chain was observed in a study of blood T cells in healthy people across ages. Germline V gene sequence: CDR1 SGHRS, CDR2 YFSETQ. This CDR3 is 13 amino acids long. V was pared by 0 bases and J by 8 bases, with 9 bases between. The sample holds many counts of this clonotype. With a J-beta primer mix and a sample-barcoded 5' primer, a second PCR ran roughly 7 to 11 cycles. TCRdb processed the 5' RACE reads anew with MiXCR; each CDR3 protein has one entry. This sample has some 780,000 distinct CDR3 sequences, with just over 55% found just once. The V gene is TRBV5-1, the J gene TRBJ2-1; TRBD1 might be the D (6 bases). This sequence originates from a man aged 40-50 years in good health. Sample: blood. The CDR3 DNA follows: TGCGCCAGCAGCTTGGTTCCAGGGGATGAGCAGTTCTTC. The encoded protein is CASSLVPGDEQFF.